This T cell receptor (beta chain) was sequenced during a study of shared clonotypes between healthy human individuals. Notes on the study in general: Compared with clonotypes that all four donors shared, non-shared clonotypes had lower generation probabilities.

The repertoire was sequenced with immunoSEQ multiplex PCR; TCRdb's copy has only in-frame clones and lacks some. The table shows millions of clones, with about 92% occurring only once. With regard to this clone: The target antigen is unknown.

The ends were cut back, 3 bases at V and 3 bases at J, with 8 bases in the middle. The germline gives CDR1 SGHDN, CDR2 FVKESK. The CDR3 length is 13 residues. Sequencing was performed on naive CD4+ T cells sorted from blood. This sample's subset: CD45RA+ positively selected. The sequence was collected from a man younger than 35 in good health. The rearrangement links TRBV14 to TRBJ1-1; D not resolved. The CDR3 loop is CASSQMRDTEAFF. DNA for the CDR3: TGTGCCAGCAGCCAGATGAGGGACACTGAAGCTTTCTTT.